This T cell receptor beta chain is drawn from a study of vaccination effects on CD4 cells after COVID-19. About the research overall: Among convalescent patients, two provided samples 16 days and one week before vaccination. Notes on the study in general: Few convalescent patients and no early post-infection timepoints were included in the study.

Points on this clone: Its antigen is undetermined.

Before any sequencing was done, the ViraFEST assay used viral peptide pools to expand antigen-specific CD4+ T cells. Subsequent to less than eleven days of culture, CD4+ T cells were isolated. By PCR, the person was confirmed to have had SARS-CoV-2 infection between March and December 2020. For each well, roughly 2 million PBMC were cultured with around 9.8 IU/ml IL-2 and roughly 9.8 ug/ml peptides. Half-medium changes using IL-2 medium occurred on days 3 and 7. V lost 5 bases and J 4 bases, leaving 12 bases between the germline ends. This CDR3 spans 14 amino acids. Germline V gene data show CDR1 as SGHAT and CDR2 as FQNNGV. The repertoire was sequenced with immunoSEQ multiplex PCR; TCRdb's copy has only in-frame clones and lacks some. The sample includes fewer than 90,000 clones, around 70% of them seen just once.

The V call is TRBV11-2, the J call TRBJ2-1; a possible D gene is TRBD2 (6 bases). The material sequenced was CD4+ T cells from PBMCs cultured with HIV peptides, taken before COVID-19 vaccination. As for subset: HIV-1 Nef peptide pool negative control/reference culture. This receptor was taken from a human donor who had a prior SARS-CoV-2 infection. The DNA for the CDR3 is TGTGCCAGCAGCACCGGGACTCCATACAATGAGCAGTTCTTC. It codes for CASSTGTPYNEQFF.